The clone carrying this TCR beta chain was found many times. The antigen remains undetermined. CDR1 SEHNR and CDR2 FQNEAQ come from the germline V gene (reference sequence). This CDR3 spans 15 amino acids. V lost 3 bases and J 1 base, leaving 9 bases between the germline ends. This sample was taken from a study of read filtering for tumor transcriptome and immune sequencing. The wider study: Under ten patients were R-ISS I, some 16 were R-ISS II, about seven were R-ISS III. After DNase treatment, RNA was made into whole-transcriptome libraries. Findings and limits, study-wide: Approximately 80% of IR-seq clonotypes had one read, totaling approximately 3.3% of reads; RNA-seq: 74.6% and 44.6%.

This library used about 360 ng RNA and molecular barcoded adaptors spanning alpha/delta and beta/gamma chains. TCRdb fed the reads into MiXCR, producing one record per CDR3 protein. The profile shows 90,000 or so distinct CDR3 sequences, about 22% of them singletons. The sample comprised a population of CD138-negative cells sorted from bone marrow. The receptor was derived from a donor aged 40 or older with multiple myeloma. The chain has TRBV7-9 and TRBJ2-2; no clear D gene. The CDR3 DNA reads TGTGCCAGCAGCTTCTCTGGGGTGAACACCGGGGAGCTGTTTTTT. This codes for CASSFSGVNTGELFF.